A single sample gave rise to the 11 T cell receptor beta chains below, sequenced in a study of PD-1 blockade in classical Hodgkin lymphoma. Exposure to brentuximab vedotin varied, and each patient had relapsed following autologous stem cell transplantation. Produced via immunoSEQ multiplex PCR; TCRdb's table is partial and in-frame only. The sample has approximately 79,000 clones, around 90% seen once; the top ten hold roughly 3%. Source: peripheral blood mononuclear cells (PBMCs), taken before the second cycle of nivolumab. The receptors originated from a human donor with classical Hodgkin lymphoma.

The chain couples TRBV28 to TRBJ2-7; 10 nucleotides line up with TRBD2. The V gene's germline CDR1 is MDHEN and CDR2 SYDVKM. V was pared by 3 bases and J by 4 bases, with 9 bases of the junction left unmatched. The CDR3 is 16 amino acids. The CDR3, as DNA: TGTGCCAGCAGTTTTCTAGCGGGAGAGGGGCAATACGAGCAGTACTTC. Translating it yields CASSFLAGEGQYEQYF.

CDR3 residues: CASSLTNSLFMNTEAFF. The CDR3, as DNA: TGCGCCAGCAGCTTGACAAACAGCCTATTCATGAACACTGAAGCTTTCTTT. The chain recombines TRBV5-1 with TRBJ1-1, with D unresolved. Germline lookup yields CDR1 SGHRS and CDR2 YFSETQ. The V end was cut by 1 base, the J end by 0 bases, with 16 bases between. The CDR3 loop spans 17 amino acids. Based on the CDR3 plus reference TRBV5-1 and TRBJ1-1, the full variable domain is KAGVTQTPRYLIKTRGQQVTLSCSPISGHRSVSWYQQTPGQGLQFLFEYFSETQRNKGNFPGRFSGRQFSNSRSEMNVSTLELGDSALYLCASSLTNSLFMNTEAFFGQGTRLTVV.

The chain's CDR3 is CASSTGTGHFDEQYF. CDR3 DNA sequence: TGCGCCAGCAGCACCGGGACAGGCCACTTCGACGAGCAGTACTTC. This chain joins TRBV5-1 and TRBJ2-7; 8 bases fit TRBD1. The CDR3 length is 15 residues. The V gene end was trimmed by 4 bases and the J gene end by 5 bases; junction bases not matched to a gene: 11. CDR1 and CDR2 from the germline V gene are SGHRS and YFSETQ. Full variable domain (rest looked up from reference TRBV5-1 and TRBJ2-7): KAGVTQTPRYLIKTRGQQVTLSCSPISGHRSVSWYQQTPGQGLQFLFEYFSETQRNKGNFPGRFSGRQFSNSRSEMNVSTLELGDSALYLCASSTGTGHFDEQYFGPGTRLTVT.

The CDR3 reads CASSQDWGASGNTGELFF. The CDR3 nucleotides are TGCGCCAGCAGCCAAGATTGGGGTGCTAGCGGGAACACCGGGGAGCTGTTTTTT. The chain couples TRBV4-1 to TRBJ2-2; 7 positions match TRBD2. The V segment lost 0 bases and the J segment 1 base; nucleotides outside the gene matches: 8. The CDR3 runs to 18 residues. Germline loops: CDR1 MGHRA, CDR2 YSYEKL.

The chain joins TRBV4-2 to TRBJ2-1, with a possible D match to TRBD2 (6 bases). From germline, CDR1 is LGHNA and CDR2 YNFKEQ. This CDR3 contains 15 residues. Trimming removed 1 base from V and 4 bases from J, with 11 bases in between. Written as DNA, the CDR3 is TGTGCCAGCAGCCAAGTAGGAGGGTTGTACAATGAGCAGTTCTTC. It is translated as CASSQVGGLYNEQFF.

V gene TRBV11-3 combines with J gene TRBJ1-1; no reliable D call. The CDR3 consists of 13 residues. Looked up from germline, CDR1 is SGHNT and CDR2 is YENEEA. V was clipped by 0 bases and J by 2 bases, with 4 bases between them. In DNA, the CDR3 is TGTGCCAGCAGCTTAGAAGGAAACACTGAAGCTTTCTTT. Protein product: CASSLEGNTEAFF.

The rearrangement links TRBV9 to TRBJ2-3; D not certain. The length of the CDR3 is 12 residues. Germline V gene lookup returns CDR1 SGDLS and CDR2 YYNGEE. Trimming removed 7 bases at V and 3 bases at J, with 9 bases between. The CDR3 sequence is CASYRVTDTQYF. In nucleotides, the CDR3 is TGTGCCAGCTATCGCGTGACAGATACGCAGTATTTT.

The gene calls are TRBV21-1 and TRBJ1-1; no check of the table's D call, TRBD1, against the DNA was made. TRBV21-1 counts as a pseudogene. The CDR3 contains 18 residues. The CDR3 region has the DNA TGTGCCAGCAGCAAAGTAGCGTTATCACACTATCCGGGACAGGGGGCTTTCTTT. This codes for CASSKVALSHYPGQGAFF.

This chain uses TRBV29-1 with TRBJ2-7; 13 bases agree with TRBD2. The ends lost 7 bases at V and 9 bases at J; junction bases unmatched: 9. CDR3 length equals 13 residues. Germline lookup yields CDR1 SQVTM and CDR2 ANQGSEA. The CDR3 sequence: CSALLAGGSGQYF. The CDR3 region has the DNA TGCAGCGCCCTACTAGCGGGAGGGAGCGGGCAGTACTTC.

The chain recombines TRBV5-4 with TRBJ2-5, with D perhaps TRBD1 (6 bases). V lost 1 base and J lost 5, with 9 bases in between. The V gene's germline CDR1 is SGHNT and CDR2 YYREEE (reference sequence). CDR3 length: 13 amino acids. This CDR3 is CASSLQGWETQYF. CDR3 DNA: TGTGCCAGCAGCTTGCAGGGGTGGGAGACCCAGTACTTC. Complete variable domain (other parts from reference TRBV5-4 and TRBJ2-5): ETGVTQSPTHLIKTRGQQVTLRCSSQSGHNTVSWYQQALGQGPQFIFQYYREEENGRGNFPPRFSGLQFPNYSSELNVNALELDDSALYLCASSLQGWETQYFGPGTRLLVL.

DNA for the CDR3: TGCAGCGTTGAACCAGCGAATACGCAGTATTTT. Residues: CSVEPANTQYF. The V gene is TRBV29-1, the J gene TRBJ2-3; D call uncertain. The germline CDR1 and CDR2 sequences are SQVTM and ANQGSEA. There are 11 residues in the CDR3. The V gene lost 2 bases and the J gene lost 7 bases, with 7 bases spanning the gap.